Below, 32 T cell receptor beta chains from the same sample are listed, as sequenced in a study of cytomegalovirus exposure and HLA in healthy donors. The repertoire was sequenced with immunoSEQ multiplex PCR; TCRdb's copy has only in-frame clones and lacks some. The table lists 65,000 to 75,000 clones, approximately 94% of them singletons. Sequenced sample: PBMCs. These TCRs come from a woman between 18 and 30 years old in good health and CMV-seropositive.

The chain joins TRBV7-8 to TRBJ2-5; D is ambiguous. Trimming took off 4 bases at V and 0 bases at J, with 3 bases between the two ends. This CDR3 spans 12 amino acids. Germline lookup yields CDR1 SGHVS and CDR2 FQNEAQ. The CDR3 coding sequence is TGTGCCAGCAGCTACTACCAAGAGACCCAGTACTTC. Its protein is CASSYYQETQYF.

The rearrangement joins TRBV7-9 to TRBJ2-2; 10 bases agree with TRBD1. Germline V gene data show CDR1 as SEHNR and CDR2 as FQNEAQ (reference sequence). This CDR3 is 15 amino acids long. J was trimmed by 3 bases and V by 11 bases; bases with no gene match: 9. This CDR3 is CASQRGTGDTGELFF. In DNA form, the CDR3 reads TGTGCCTCACAAAGGGGGACAGGGGACACCGGGGAGCTGTTTTTT.

J is TRBJ2-3 and V is TRBV6-5, with D maybe TRBD1 (5 bases). Germline V gives CDR1 MNHEY, CDR2 SVGAGI. CDR3 length: 14 residues. The V gene lost 8 bases and the J gene lost 3 bases, with 15 bases spanning the gap. The CDR3 here is CASWQGLLTDTQYF. CDR3 DNA sequence: TGTGCCAGCTGGCAGGGCCTTTTGACAGATACGCAGTATTTT.

CDR3 region: CASSLSLLTGEVNTEAFF. As DNA, the CDR3 is TGTGCCAGCAGTTTATCACTTTTGACAGGAGAAGTGAACACTGAAGCTTTCTTT. This chain links TRBV28 with TRBJ1-1, with D perhaps TRBD1 (6 bases). The CDR3 loop spans 18 amino acids. The germline V gene has CDR1 MDHEN and CDR2 SYDVKM. Trimming took off 1 base at V and 0 bases at J, with 18 bases between the two ends.

The chain couples TRBV6-5 to TRBJ2-3; 10 positions agree with TRBD2. Trimming at V came to 7 bases and at J to 6 bases, leaving 10 bases not matched to a gene. Germline V lookup: CDR1 MNHEY, CDR2 SVGAGI. The CDR3 has 15 amino acids. CDR3 in DNA: TGTGCCAGCAACAGAATAGCGGGAGGTGGGGATACGCAGTATTTT. This sequence encodes CASNRIAGGGDTQYF.

The rearrangement uses TRBV28 and TRBJ2-5; D is possibly TRBD1 (6 bases). The germline V and J ends were trimmed by 5 bases and 4 bases, with 20 bases remaining between them. From germline, CDR1 is MDHEN and CDR2 SYDVKM. This CDR3 comprises 16 residues. The CDR3 region is CASSLNRAIAGETQYF. The DNA of the CDR3 is TGTGCCAGCAGTCTGAACAGGGCGATCGCGGGAGAGACCCAGTACTTC.

This clone was seen only once. The chain recombines TRBV5-8 with TRBJ2-1, with 12 bases lining up with TRBD1. The CDR3 contains 16 residues. V shed 1 base and J 9 bases; nucleotides not matched to a gene: 8. The germline V gene encodes CDR1 SGHTS and CDR2 YDEGEE. Here the CDR3 reads CASSLNLGTGGFEQFF. The CDR3 region has the DNA TGTGCCAGCAGCTTGAATTTGGGGACAGGGGGCTTTGAGCAGTTCTTC.

The chain carries TRBV6-5 and TRBJ1-4, with 10 bases lining up with TRBD1. Germline V gene data show CDR1 as MNHEY and CDR2 as SVGAGI. J gave up 6 bases and V 4 bases, and 5 bases lay outside the gene matches. The CDR3 contains 15 residues. CDR3 sequence (DNA): TGTGCCAGCAGTTCAGACAGGGGGCCTTATGAAAAACTGTTTTTT. Its protein product is CASSSDRGPYEKLFF.

This sequence joins TRBV11-1 and TRBJ2-5, with 15 positions matching TRBD2. This CDR3 is 18 amino acids long. V shed 3 bases, J shed 5 bases, and the junction held 10 bases outside the gene matches. CDR1 and CDR2 from the germline V gene are SGHAT and FQDESV (reference sequence). The CDR3 nucleotides are TGTGCCAGCAGCTTCCAAGGACTAGCGGGGGGGCCTGAGGAGACCCAGTACTTC. Amino acids: CASSFQGLAGGPEETQYF.

The chain joins TRBV27 to TRBJ2-2, with D possibly TRBD1 on 6 matching bases. Germline V gene sequence: CDR1 MNHEY, CDR2 SMNVEV (reference sequence). Between the trimmed V and J ends, which lost 5 bases and 6 bases, there was a span of 10 bases. The CDR3 consists of 13 residues. CDR3 region: CASSPGVAGELFF. In DNA form, the CDR3 reads TGTGCCAGCAGTCCAGGGGTGGCCGGGGAGCTGTTTTTT.

The V and J genes are TRBV6-5 and TRBJ2-1; D is possibly TRBD1 (5 bases). This CDR3 comprises 14 residues. Germline CDR1 and CDR2: MNHEY and SVGAGI. V lost 2 bases and J 8 bases, leaving 13 bases between the germline ends. CDR3 loop: CASSYGQGFDEQFF. CDR3 DNA: TGTGCCAGCAGTTACGGCCAGGGCTTCGATGAGCAGTTCTTC.

V usage is TRBV5-4 and J usage is TRBJ2-5; D may be TRBD2 (6 bases). The CDR3 runs 14 residues. Trimming left V 5 bases short and J 1 base short, with 12 bases between. Germline V gene sequence: CDR1 SGHNT, CDR2 YYREEE (reference sequence). CDR3 bases: TGTGCCAGCAGAAGACTAGAAGCCCAAGAGACCCAGTACTTC. Amino acids: CASRRLEAQETQYF.

The V gene is TRBV27, the J gene TRBJ2-7; 8 bases line up with TRBD1. V was clipped by 5 bases and J by 0 bases; unmatched bases: 6. The CDR3 loop spans 15 amino acids. CDR1 is MNHEY, CDR2 SMNVEV, per germline (reference sequence). This chain's CDR3 is CASSPTGGFSYEQYF. The CDR3 DNA reads TGTGCCAGCAGTCCCACAGGGGGTTTCTCCTACGAGCAGTACTTC.

This sequence joins TRBV7-8 and TRBJ2-2, with TRBD2 matching 7 bases. CDR1 and CDR2 from the germline V gene are SGHVS and FQNEAQ. This CDR3 spans 12 amino acids. CDR3 in DNA: TGTGCGGGAGGGCCGGGAGGCGGGGAGCTGTTTTTT. Its protein is CAGGPGGGELFF.

J is TRBJ1-2 and V is TRBV2, with 7 positions matching TRBD1. The CDR3 has 13 residues. CDR1 and CDR2 from the germline V gene are SNHLY and FYNNEI. Losses at the gene ends were 11 bases for V and 7 bases for J; bases not matched to a gene: 13. The CDR3 spells CAGNRGPPSGYTF. As DNA, the CDR3 is TGTGCCGGGAACAGGGGACCGCCAAGTGGCTACACCTTC.

The rearrangement uses TRBV7-9 and TRBJ1-5; D is possibly TRBD1 (5 bases). V was pared by 3 bases and J by 5 bases, with 8 bases between. The germline gives CDR1 SEHNR, CDR2 FQNEAQ (reference sequence). CDR3 length: 13 amino acids. DNA of the CDR3: TGTGCCAGCAGCTTGGGCAGGGATCAGCCCCAGCATTTT. It yields the protein CASSLGRDQPQHF.

The chain combines TRBV6-5 with TRBJ2-1, with 11 bases lining up with TRBD2. Germline V CDR1 and CDR2: MNHEY, SVGAGI. This CDR3 is 15 amino acids long. V was pared by 5 bases and J by 9 bases, with 9 bases of the junction left unmatched. The CDR3: CASSQYLAGGSEQFF. The CDR3 nucleotides are TGTGCCAGCAGTCAGTATCTAGCGGGGGGCAGTGAGCAGTTCTTC.

V usage is TRBV7-8 and J usage is TRBJ2-7, with TRBD2 matching over 7 bases. In germline, CDR1 is SGHVS, CDR2 FQNEAQ. J gave up 3 bases and V 3 bases, and 11 bases lay outside the gene matches. The CDR3 loop spans 16 amino acids. CDR3 nucleotide sequence: TGTGCCAGCAGCTTGTCCAGCGGTTGGGAGGGCTACGAGCAGTACTTC. It codes for CASSLSSGWEGYEQYF.

To note about this clone: The germline gene is not matched at one end of the junction; a read error may be the cause. V usage is TRBV27 and J usage is TRBJ2-1, with D tentatively TRBD2 (5 bases). Germline CDR1 is MNHEY and CDR2 is SMNVEV (reference sequence). The CDR3 runs 15 residues. CDR3 residues: CATSFLGSSYNEQFF. The CDR3 coding sequence is TGTGCCACCAGTTTCTTGGGGAGCTCCTACAATGAGCAGTTCTTC.

CDR3 DNA sequence: TGTGCCAGCAGCTTTGTTGCGAATTCGGTCGAGCAGTACTTC. This codes for CASSFVANSVEQYF. The chain has TRBV7-2 and TRBJ2-7; D uncertain. V gave up 3 bases and J gave up 6 bases, with 15 bases separating them. The V gene's germline CDR1 is SGHTA and CDR2 FQGNSA. CDR3 length: 14 residues.

The J gene is TRBJ2-1, the V gene TRBV28, with TRBD1 as a possible D gene (5 bases). V was pared by 5 bases and J by 0 bases, with 14 bases between. From germline, CDR1 is MDHEN and CDR2 SYDVKM. The CDR3 spans 16 residues. The CDR3 loop is CASSPHRSNSYNEQFF. The CDR3 nucleotides are TGTGCCAGCAGTCCTCACAGGTCCAACTCCTACAATGAGCAGTTCTTC.

This clone was found a few times. The gene calls are TRBV7-8 and TRBJ1-5; D is unclear. Germline lookup yields CDR1 SGHVS and CDR2 FQNEAQ. V was shortened by 5 bases and J by 0 bases, with 11 bases between the two germline ends. The CDR3 sequence is 15 residues long. CDR3 coding DNA: TGTGCCAGCAGCCCCGACATAAATAGCAATCAGCCCCAGCATTTT. Translation: CASSPDINSNQPQHF.

CDR3 region: CASSHTGVGTEAFF. The CDR3 DNA is TGTGCCAGCAGCCACACAGGAGTGGGCACTGAAGCTTTCTTT. J is TRBJ1-1 and V is TRBV6-1, with D maybe TRBD1 (5 bases). The germline gives CDR1 MNHNS, CDR2 SASEGT. The CDR3 covers 14 residues. Trimming stripped 6 bases from V and 4 bases from J, with 15 bases between.

The chain links TRBV5-5 to TRBJ2-2, with D tentatively TRBD1 (6 bases). The germline V gene encodes CDR1 SGHKS and CDR2 YYEKEE (reference sequence). The V end lost 1 base, the J end lost 6 bases, and 19 bases lay between the germline ends. This CDR3 has 17 residues. CDR3 sequence: CASSLNQPGDYPGELFF. CDR3 bases: TGTGCCAGCAGCTTGAATCAGCCAGGGGATTACCCCGGGGAGCTGTTTTTT.

The rearrangement links TRBV29-1 to TRBJ2-7, with TRBD2 identical over 12 bases. V trimming: 6 bases; J trimming: 5 bases; junction bases outside the gene matches: 8. Germline V lookup: CDR1 SQVTM, CDR2 ANQGSEA. CDR3 length equals 14 residues. The CDR3 nucleotides are TGCAGCGTACACCAGGGACTAGCGGGCAACGAGCAGTACTTC. Translation gives CSVHQGLAGNEQYF.

This chain links TRBV10-3 with TRBJ2-1; no definite D call. The germline V and J ends were trimmed by 1 base and 1 base, with 14 bases remaining between them. Germline V CDR1 and CDR2: ENHRY, SYGVKD. The CDR3 runs to 17 residues. The DNA for the CDR3 is TGTGCCATCAGTGAGTTAAAGCGCTCGTTTTCCTACAATGAGCAGTTCTTC. It specifies CAISELKRSFSYNEQFF.

This chain connects TRBV4-1 to TRBJ1-5; weak D call: TRBD1 (5 bases). Trimming took off 1 base at V and 5 bases at J, with 12 bases between the two ends. The V gene's germline CDR1 is MGHRA and CDR2 YSYEKL. This CDR3 region has 15 residues. CDR3 region: CASSQGRGTDQPQHF. CDR3 in DNA: TGCGCCAGCAGCCAAGGGCGGGGGACCGATCAGCCCCAGCATTTT.

The chain carries TRBV11-2 and TRBJ2-2, with D possibly TRBD2 on 5 matching bases. V was pared by 5 bases and J by 7 bases, with 11 bases between. The CDR3 runs to 13 residues. Germline CDR1 is SGHAT and CDR2 is FQNNGV. The CDR3 reads CASSVSSIGELFF. In DNA, the CDR3 is TGTGCCAGCAGCGTTTCTAGCATCGGGGAGCTGTTTTTT.

The genes are TRBV14 and TRBJ2-1; 16 bases are a match to TRBD2. The length of the CDR3 is 19 residues. CDR1 and CDR2 from the germline V gene are SGHDN and FVKESK. The ends lost 4 bases at V and 1 base at J; junction bases unmatched: 7. CDR3: CASSLGLAGGRWSYNEQFF. In DNA, the CDR3 is TGTGCCAGCAGCCTGGGACTAGCGGGGGGGCGTTGGTCCTACAATGAGCAGTTCTTC.

This clone was seen once. The V and J genes are TRBV4-3 and TRBJ1-5; no firm D call. This CDR3 region has 20 residues. V was trimmed by 1 base and J by 0 bases, leaving 22 bases between them. Germline CDR1 LGHNA, CDR2 YSLEER. The CDR3 region has the DNA TGCGCCAGCAGCCAAGGGTGGCGGGCTAGGAAGTTATATAGCAATCAGCCCCAGCATTTT. This sequence encodes CASSQGWRARKLYSNQPQHF.

This rearrangement joins TRBV10-3 to TRBJ1-2; no firm D call. Germline lookup yields CDR1 ENHRY and CDR2 SYGVKD. V lost 2 bases and J lost 8, with 21 bases in between. This CDR3 is built from 16 residues. Here the CDR3 DNA reads TGTGCCATCAGTGAGGTTGAACGGGGAGGGAACTGGGGCTACACCTTC. Translation gives CAISEVERGGNWGYTF.

For the CDR3, the DNA is TGCAGCGTGACTACAGGGGTGAACACTGAAGCTTTCTTT. It is translated as CSVTTGVNTEAFF. The chain employs TRBV29-1 and TRBJ1-1, with TRBD1 matching over 7 bases. Trimming removed 6 bases from V and 0 bases from J; junction bases left unmatched: 4. Germline V CDR1 and CDR2: SQVTM, ANQGSEA. CDR3 size: 13 residues.